The T cell receptor beta chain under discussion was sequenced for a study of metastatic and nonmetastatic thyroid tumors. Study-wide background: Both malignant and benign thyroid patients supplied peripheral blood and tumor or nodule tissue samples, across which the repertoires of these patients were then compared. The study's findings and limits: Malignant tumors reportedly showed significantly higher TCR beta diversity than benign nodules in both blood and tumor.

This clone was counted many times. The antigen remains unidentified. The CDR3 has 14 residues. V lost 5 bases to trimming and J lost 6 bases; unmatched junction nucleotides: 4. Germline V gene lookup returns CDR1 MDHEN and CDR2 SYDVKM. No patient received treatment before thyroid surgery. Original methodology: A classifier of distant metastasis in papillary thyroid cancer was built from CDR3 differences (across clinicopathological groups). With MiXCR, TCRdb reprocessed the PCR reads. These V and J calls rely on TCRdb rather than the paper's analysis. The sample yields approximately 35,000 clones, roughly a sixth seen once.

The TCR originated in a male donor with papillary thyroid cancer or a benign thyroid nodule (not recorded which). Some clones in this sample may be carry-over from other donors' samples. The sequencing input was blood. The J gene is TRBJ2-1, the V gene TRBV28; 10 bases are shared with TRBD1. The CDR3 DNA reads as TGTGCCAGCAGTATCGGGGACAGGGGCAATGAGCAGTTCTTC. Its translation is CASSIGDRGNEQFF.